This T cell receptor beta chain was observed in a study of cytomegalovirus exposure and HLA in healthy donors. Study findings and constraints: It emerged from a later analysis that several of the most significant clusters appeared to be linked to common viral pathogens.

In its sample, this clone was seen once. The antigen is undetermined. This CDR3 is also generated by other DNA sequences in the sample. The donors gave bone marrow, and they were healthy. Use of 60 Vbeta and 13 Jbeta primers characterized the PCR. Under the authors' procedure: Unique TCR beta chains totaled roughly 80 million in a later count, with roughly 10 million of them shared. Using immunoSEQ multiplex PCR, the repertoire was profiled, and TCRdb retains in-frame clones only, with some absent. That table is the source of V, J and clone size, and D and trimming were worked out from the DNA. The sample shows about 130,000 clones, over 70% of them seen only once. Sequencing used PBMCs. The receptor was isolated from a man between 18 and 35 years old in good health and CMV-seropositive.

CDR3 loop: CASSSRTGSGQPQHF. In nucleotides, the CDR3 is TGTGCCAGCAGCTCCAGGACAGGGTCTGGACAGCCCCAGCATTTT. The V gene is TRBV7-2, the J gene TRBJ1-5; 8 nucleotides line up with TRBD1. Germline V gene data show CDR1 as SGHTA and CDR2 as FQGNSA. With 4 bases clipped from V and 7 bases from J, the junction kept 9 bases outside the gene matches. The length of the CDR3 is 15 residues.